This T cell receptor (beta chain) was retrieved from a study of blood T cells in healthy people across ages. The V gene end was trimmed by 2 bases and the J gene end by 5 bases; junction bases not matched to a gene: 17. This CDR3 is 20 amino acids long. CDR1 and CDR2 from the germline V gene are SGDLS and YYNGEE. Next came a second PCR, run for about 6 to 12 cycles, which used a sample-barcoded 5' primer along with a J-beta primer mix. TCRdb used MiXCR to reprocess the 5' RACE reads, holding one entry per CDR3 protein. The sample shows 1.5 million to 2 million distinct CDR3 sequences, 25% to 30% of them seen only once.

Material for sequencing was blood. The chain joins TRBV9 to TRBJ2-1, with 12 bases that match TRBD2. This receptor was identified in a woman under 40 in good health. Here the CDR3 reads CASSVRGLAGGPPSHNEQFF. DNA for the CDR3: TGTGCCAGCAGCGTTAGAGGTCTAGCGGGAGGGCCACCTAGCCACAATGAGCAGTTCTTC.